This record concerns one TCR beta chain sequence. Germline V gene sequence: CDR1 SGDLS, CDR2 YYNGEE. This CDR3 region has 15 residues. V dropped 3 bases and J dropped 5; count of bases not matched to a gene: 3. This sample was included in a study of long-term antiretroviral therapy in people with HIV. Running of the v3.0 immunoSEQ assay took place at survey level. Assay: immunoSEQ multiplex PCR; the TCRdb copy retains only in-frame clones and omits some. The sample has 20,000 to 25,000 clones, 85% seen once. The chain links TRBV9 to TRBJ2-2; 11 positions match TRBD2. The sequence came from a man aged 18-30 years with HIV. The source was unsorted PBMCs, collected around 4 years after starting antiretroviral therapy. CDR3 protein: CASSATSGVTGELFF. DNA of the CDR3: TGTGCCAGCAGCGCGACTAGCGGGGTGACCGGGGAGCTGTTTTTT.